The rows below give T cell receptor beta chains drawn from one sample of a study of T cell responses to AZD1222 COVID-19 vaccine. Produced via immunoSEQ multiplex PCR; TCRdb's table is partial and in-frame only. This table has over 150,000 clones, more than 80% appearing once. The sequencing used peripheral blood, collected on day 0 of AZD1222 vaccination. The receptors originated from an adult in good health. Both conserved end residues are part of each CDR3. A D gene is named only where the DNA matches it firmly. The listing skips clone size in some rows; elsewhere it reads once, few, many or a size class.

V gene	J gene	clone size	D gene	CDR3 length	CDR3 DNA	CDR3 protein
TRBV19	TRBJ1-1	.	.	14	TGTGCCAGTACGTCGCGTCCTCTAAACACTGAAGCTTTCTTT	CASTSRPLNTEAFF
TRBV27	TRBJ1-3	.	.	12	TGTGCCAGTGGGTCAGGGAGAAACACCATATATTTT	CASGSGRNTIYF
TRBV3-1/TRBV3-2	TRBJ2-1	.	.	13	TGTGCCAGCAGCCAAGATCGAGTCAATGAGCAGTTCTTC	CASSQDRVNEQFF
TRBV9	TRBJ2-3	.	TRBD2	14	TGTGCCAGCAGCGGACTAGCAGGCACAGATACGCAGTATTTT	CASSGLAGTDTQYF
TRBV6-5	TRBJ2-7	.	TRBD2	15	TGTGCCAGCAGGCTAGGGACTAGCGGTGTCTACGAGCAGTACTTC	CASRLGTSGVYEQYF
TRBV3-1/TRBV3-2	TRBJ1-2	.	.	14	TGTGCCAGCAGCCCCAGTACGAGAGGCTATGGCTACACCTTC	CASSPSTRGYGYTF
TRBV10-3	TRBJ1-2	.	.	13	TGTGCCATCAGTCGAGACAGAGCCGTTGGCTACACCTTC	CAISRDRAVGYTF
TRBV27	TRBJ2-7	.	.	15	TGTGCCAGCAGTTATGTACAGGCGGGGCGCTACGAGCAGTACTTC	CASSYVQAGRYEQYF
TRBV6-2/TRBV6-3	TRBJ2-2	.	TRBD2	16	TGTGCCAGCAGTGCAATAGCGGGAGGTCACACCGGGGAGCTGTTTTTT	CASSAIAGGHTGELFF
TRBV28	TRBJ2-6	.	.	17	TGTGCCAGCAGTTTAGGAACAGTTCTATCGGGGGCCAACGTCCTGACTTTC	CASSLGTVLSGANVLTF
TRBV6-1	TRBJ1-3	.	.	15	TGTGCCAGCAGTGAAGGCAGTAACTTTAGGAACACCATATATTTT	CASSEGSNFRNTIYF
TRBV6-5	TRBJ2-2	.	TRBD1	15	TGTGCCAGCGGAAGACAGGGGTCGGCCACCGGGGAGCTGTTTTTT	CASGRQGSATGELFF
TRBV6-5	TRBJ2-7	.	.	12	TGTGCCAGCAGAACCGGGCCCTACGAGCAGTACTTC	CASRTGPYEQYF
TRBV7-7	TRBJ1-2	.	.	16	TGTGCTAGCAGCTTATTCCGGGGGGCCCCCAACTATGGCTACACCTTC	CASSLFRGAPNYGYTF
TRBV12-5	TRBJ2-3	.	.	12	TGTGCTAGTGGTAGAAGGGCAGATACGCAGTATTTT	CASGRRADTQYF
TRBV6-1	TRBJ1-3	.	.	14	TGTGCCAGCAGTGAACTCACAGATGGAAACACCATATATTTT	CASSELTDGNTIYF
TRBV5-4	TRBJ2-1	.	.	11	TGTGCCAGCAGCTTGTCTTTTGAGCAGTTCTTC	CASSLSFEQFF
TRBV30	TRBJ1-5	.	.	15	TGTGCCTGGAGTGTACGAGGGACACCGAATCAGCCCCAGCATTTT	CAWSVRGTPNQPQHF
TRBV28	TRBJ1-2	once	TRBD1	15	TGTGCCACTACCGGGACAGGGGTAGATGTCTATGGCTACACCTTC	CATTGTGVDVYGYTF
TRBV6-2/TRBV6-3	TRBJ2-5	.	.	13	TGTGCCAGCAGTTATACGAGATCGGAGACCCAGTACTTC	CASSYTRSETQYF
TRBV28	TRBJ2-1	.	TRBD1	14	TGTGCCAGCATAGGGACAGGTTCTAGGGGTGAGCAGTTCTTC	CASIGTGSRGEQFF
TRBV19	TRBJ2-7	once	.	13	TGTGCCAGTAGTATAGATCCCAGCTACGAGCAGTACTTC	CASSIDPSYEQYF
TRBV7-2	TRBJ1-4	.	.	14	TGTGCCAGCACCCGTGGTGGGGCTAATGAAAAACTGTTTTTT	CASTRGGANEKLFF
TRBV20-1	TRBJ2-3	.	TRBD2	15	TGCAGTGCTAGTTACATGGCGGGAGCGAAAGATACGCAGTATTTT	CSASYMAGAKDTQYF
TRBV19	TRBJ1-5	.	.	13	TGTGCCAGTAGTATCGGAGCATCCCAGCCCCAGCATTTT	CASSIGASQPQHF
TRBV19	TRBJ2-1	.	TRBD2	14	TGTGCCAGTAGTGTACTAGCGGGAGTTCATGAGCAGTTCTTC	CASSVLAGVHEQFF
TRBV25-1	TRBJ2-2	.	TRBD1	16	TGTGCCAGCAGTGACCCCGGACAGGGGGCTACCGGGGAGCTGTTTTTT	CASSDPGQGATGELFF
TRBV13	TRBJ1-1	.	.	12	TGTGCCAGCAGCTTATCGAACACTGAAGCTTTCTTT	CASSLSNTEAFF
TRBV19	TRBJ1-1	.	.	16	TGTGCCAGTCGTCGGGACAAGGCCGGGCGGTACACTGAAGCTTTCTTT	CASRRDKAGRYTEAFF
TRBV27	TRBJ1-5	.	.	15	TGTGCCAGCAGTTCGACAGGAGATCTGTACCAGCCCCAGCATTTT	CASSSTGDLYQPQHF
TRBV19	TRBJ1-5	.	TRBD1	16	TGTGCCAGTAGCGGACAGGGCGGAGGGAGCAATCAGCCCCAGCATTTT	CASSGQGGGSNQPQHF
TRBV28	TRBJ2-2	.	.	15	TGTGCCAGCAGTTCCCCCGGCCGGGGTACCGGGGAGCTGTTTTTT	CASSSPGRGTGELFF
TRBV30	TRBJ2-1	.	.	10	TGTGCCTGGAGTGTGGTGGAGCAGTTCTTC	CAWSVVEQFF
TRBV5-1	TRBJ2-7	.	TRBD1	20	TGCGCCAGCAGCTTAATCGGTTCCCTAGAACAGGGGAATAGGGTCTACGAGCAGTACTTC	CASSLIGSLEQGNRVYEQYF
TRBV2	TRBJ2-7	once	.	15	TGTGCCAGCAGTGAACGGGGCTCGGGACCATACGAGCAGTACTTC	CASSERGSGPYEQYF
TRBV5-6	TRBJ2-5	once	.	14	TGTGCCAGCAGCTGGGAGGAATACCAAGAGACCCAGTACTTC	CASSWEEYQETQYF
TRBV7-9	TRBJ1-6	.	TRBD1	15	TGTGCCAGCAGCTTAGGGCAGGGGGCAAATTCACCCCTCCACTTT	CASSLGQGANSPLHF
TRBV29-1	TRBJ2-1	.	TRBD2	13	TGCAGCGTTGATGGCGGGAGTCGTAATGAGCAGTTCTTC	CSVDGGSRNEQFF
TRBV5-1	TRBJ2-1	.	.	11	TGCGCCAGCAGCTTGGACAATGAGCAGTTCTTC	CASSLDNEQFF
TRBV5-4	TRBJ2-3	few	TRBD2	14	TGTGCCAGCAGCTTGCCTAGCGGGAGGGATACGCAGTATTTT	CASSLPSGRDTQYF
TRBV7-2	TRBJ1-5	once	.	14	TGTGCCAGCAGCTCGGACGGGGGAAGGCAGCCCCAGCATTTT	CASSSDGGRQPQHF
TRBV18	TRBJ1-2	.	.	14	TGTGCCAGCTCACCCGACGGCTGGGGGAGCGGCTACACCTTC	CASSPDGWGSGYTF
TRBV9	TRBJ2-1	.	.	15	TGTGCCAGCAGCACGAGGGAGAAGTCCTACAATGAGCAGTTCTTC	CASSTREKSYNEQFF
TRBV6-2/TRBV6-3	TRBJ1-2	.	.	14	TGTGCCAGCAGTTACGCAGGTTCCAACTATGGCTACACCTTC	CASSYAGSNYGYTF
TRBV15	TRBJ2-5	.	.	13	TGTGCCACCAGCAGAGTTTGGGGTGAGACCCAGTACTTC	CATSRVWGETQYF
TRBV6-5	TRBJ1-1	.	.	13	TGTGCCAGCACCGCAGGGTTGGACGCTGAAGCTTTCTTT	CASTAGLDAEAFF
TRBV27	TRBJ1-5	.	.	14	TGTGCCAGCAGTTTGGGGTTTTTCAATCAGCCCCAGCATTTT	CASSLGFFNQPQHF